This section outlines one T cell receptor (beta chain) sequence together with its context. Its target is unknown. The germline V gene encodes CDR1 GTSNPN and CDR2 SVGIG (reference sequence). This CDR3 is 13 amino acids long. V was shortened by 7 bases and J by 2 bases, with 12 bases between the two germline ends. MiXCR, applied by TCRdb to the reads, yields one record per CDR3 protein. Of approximately 10,000 distinct CDR3 sequences listed, over 15% are singletons. This specimen comes from a study of liver allograft versus peripheral blood T cells. Across the study: The authors compared T cell receptor repertoires in transplanted livers with recipients' peripheral blood repertoires. Study-wide results and caveats: Repertoires found inside liver allografts reportedly differed from T cell receptor repertoires in peripheral blood.

The TCR was taken from a human patient who had a liver transplant. The graft donor may have given rise to some T cells. The rearrangement joins TRBV30 to TRBJ1-5; D unclear. The CDR3 DNA is TGTGCCTACGGATTAAGGGGCAATCAGCCCCAGCATTTT. Its protein product is CAYGLRGNQPQHF.